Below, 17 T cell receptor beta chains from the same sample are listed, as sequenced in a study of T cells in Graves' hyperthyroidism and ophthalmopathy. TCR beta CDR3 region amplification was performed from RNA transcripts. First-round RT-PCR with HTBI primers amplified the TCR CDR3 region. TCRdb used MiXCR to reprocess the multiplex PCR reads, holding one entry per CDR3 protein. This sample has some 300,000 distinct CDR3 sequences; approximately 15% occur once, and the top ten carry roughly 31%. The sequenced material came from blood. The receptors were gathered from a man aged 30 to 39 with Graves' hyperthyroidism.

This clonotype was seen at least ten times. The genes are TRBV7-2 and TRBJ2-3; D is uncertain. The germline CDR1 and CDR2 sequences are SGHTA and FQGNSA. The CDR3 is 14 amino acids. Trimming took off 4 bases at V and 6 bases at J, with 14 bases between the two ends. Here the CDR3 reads CASSSGPASDTQYF. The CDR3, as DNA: TGTGCCAGCAGCTCGGGCCCCGCGTCGGATACGCAGTATTTT.

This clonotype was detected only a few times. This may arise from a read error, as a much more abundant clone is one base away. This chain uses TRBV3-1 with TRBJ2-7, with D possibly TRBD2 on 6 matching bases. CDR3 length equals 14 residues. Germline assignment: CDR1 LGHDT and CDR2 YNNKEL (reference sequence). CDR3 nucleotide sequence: TGTGCCGGCAGCCATCGTCTGGGGGGCTACGAGCAGTACTTC. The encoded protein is CAGSHRLGGYEQYF.

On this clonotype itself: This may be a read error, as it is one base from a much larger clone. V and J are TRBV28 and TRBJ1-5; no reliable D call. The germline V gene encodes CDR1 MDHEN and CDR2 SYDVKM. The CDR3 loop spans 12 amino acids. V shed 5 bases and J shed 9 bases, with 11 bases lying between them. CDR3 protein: CASSLWGRPQHF. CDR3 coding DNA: TGTGCCAGCAGTCTGTGGGGTCGGCCCCAGCATTTT.

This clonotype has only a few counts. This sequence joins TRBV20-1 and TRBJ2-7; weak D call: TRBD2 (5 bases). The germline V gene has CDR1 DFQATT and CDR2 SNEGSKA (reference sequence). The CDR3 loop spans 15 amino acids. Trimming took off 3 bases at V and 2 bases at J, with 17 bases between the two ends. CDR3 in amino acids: CSARDDYRSTYEQYF. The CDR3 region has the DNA TGCAGTGCTAGGGATGACTATAGGTCCACCTACGAGCAGTACTTC.

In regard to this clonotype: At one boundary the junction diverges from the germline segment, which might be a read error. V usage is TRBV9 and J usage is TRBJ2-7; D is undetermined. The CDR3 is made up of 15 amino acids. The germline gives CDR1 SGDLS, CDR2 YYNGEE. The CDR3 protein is CASSVGSRSSYGQYF. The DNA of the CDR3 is TGTGCCAGCAGCGTAGGGTCTAGATCCTCCTACGGGCAGTACTTC.

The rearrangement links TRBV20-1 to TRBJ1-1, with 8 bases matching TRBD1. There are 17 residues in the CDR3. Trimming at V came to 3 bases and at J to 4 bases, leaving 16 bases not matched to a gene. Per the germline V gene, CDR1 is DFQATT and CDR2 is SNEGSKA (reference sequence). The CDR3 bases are TGCAGTGCTAGCGACGGACAGGGAATAAGGGGGGGCACTGAAGCTTTCTTT. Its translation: CSASDGQGIRGGTEAFF.

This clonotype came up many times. The CDR3 nucleotides are TGTGCCAGCAGCTTGTTTAGTAGGGTGACTGAAGCTTTCTTT. It is translated as CASSLFSRVTEAFF. This sequence joins TRBV11-2 and TRBJ1-1; D ambiguous. The germline V and J ends were trimmed by 3 bases and 5 bases, with 13 bases remaining between them. Germline V gene data show CDR1 as SGHAT and CDR2 as FQNNGV. CDR3 length: 14 residues.

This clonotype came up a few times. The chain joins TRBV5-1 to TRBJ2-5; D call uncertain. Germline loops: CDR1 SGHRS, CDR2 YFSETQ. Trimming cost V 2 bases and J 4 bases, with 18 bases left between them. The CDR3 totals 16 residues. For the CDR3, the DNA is TGCGCCAGCAGCTTTTTTGGGGTCGGGTCTGGAGAGACCCAGTACTTC. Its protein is CASSFFGVGSGETQYF.

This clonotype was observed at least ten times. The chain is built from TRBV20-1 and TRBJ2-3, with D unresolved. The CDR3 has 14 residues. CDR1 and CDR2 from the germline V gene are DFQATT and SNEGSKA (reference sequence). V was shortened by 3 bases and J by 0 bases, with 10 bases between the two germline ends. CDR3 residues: CSASIQPSTDTQYF. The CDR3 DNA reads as TGCAGTGCTAGTATCCAGCCTAGCACAGATACGCAGTATTTT.

In DNA form, the CDR3 reads TGCAGCGCCCGAGGACTAGCGGAAGACTTACCCTACAATGAGCAGTTCTTC. This translates into CSARGLAEDLPYNEQFF. The chain links TRBV29-1 to TRBJ2-1; TRBD2 matches at 10 bases. The V gene's germline CDR1 is SQVTM and CDR2 ANQGSEA. With V trimmed by 7 bases and J by 2 bases, 14 bases remained unmatched. The CDR3 contains 17 residues.

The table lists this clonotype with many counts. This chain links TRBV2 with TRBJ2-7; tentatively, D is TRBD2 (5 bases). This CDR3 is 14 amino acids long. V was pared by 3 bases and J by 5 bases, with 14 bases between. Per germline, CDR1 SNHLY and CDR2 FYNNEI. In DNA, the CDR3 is TGTGCCAGCAGTGAGGGCAGGAGGAGGAACGAGCAGTACTTC. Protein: CASSEGRRRNEQYF.

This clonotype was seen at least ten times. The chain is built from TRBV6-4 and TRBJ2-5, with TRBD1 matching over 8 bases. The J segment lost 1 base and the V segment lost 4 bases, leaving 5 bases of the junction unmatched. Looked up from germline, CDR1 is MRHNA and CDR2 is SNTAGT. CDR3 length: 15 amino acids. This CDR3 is CASSVQGDPQETQYF. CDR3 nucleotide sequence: TGTGCCAGCAGTGTACAGGGGGACCCCCAAGAGACCCAGTACTTC.

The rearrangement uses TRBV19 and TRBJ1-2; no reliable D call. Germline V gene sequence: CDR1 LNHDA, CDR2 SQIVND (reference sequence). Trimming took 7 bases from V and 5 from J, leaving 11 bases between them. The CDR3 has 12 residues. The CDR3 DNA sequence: TGTGCCAGTAATAGGCCGGATTATGGCTACACCTTC. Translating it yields CASNRPDYGYTF.

This CDR3 is CASSQKEWGTEAFF. The CDR3 bases are TGTGCCAGCAGCCAAAAGGAGTGGGGCACTGAAGCTTTCTTT. The chain has TRBV4-2 and TRBJ1-1, with D unclear. This CDR3 comprises 14 residues. Trimming took off 2 bases at V and 4 bases at J, with 11 bases between the two ends. In germline, CDR1 is LGHNA, CDR2 YNFKEQ.

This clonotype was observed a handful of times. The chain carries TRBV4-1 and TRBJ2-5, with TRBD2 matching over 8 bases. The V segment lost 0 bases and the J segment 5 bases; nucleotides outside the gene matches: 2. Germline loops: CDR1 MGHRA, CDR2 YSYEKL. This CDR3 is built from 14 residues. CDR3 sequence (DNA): TGCGCCAGCAGCCAAGATCCGGGAGGGGAGACCCAGTACTTC. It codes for CASSQDPGGETQYF.

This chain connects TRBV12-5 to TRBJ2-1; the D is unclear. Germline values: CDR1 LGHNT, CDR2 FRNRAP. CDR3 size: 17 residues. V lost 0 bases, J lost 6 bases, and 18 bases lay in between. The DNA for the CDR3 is TGTGCTAGTGGTTTGGTAGTGACCCTCCAATCGGTCAATGAGCAGTTCTTC. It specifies CASGLVVTLQSVNEQFF.

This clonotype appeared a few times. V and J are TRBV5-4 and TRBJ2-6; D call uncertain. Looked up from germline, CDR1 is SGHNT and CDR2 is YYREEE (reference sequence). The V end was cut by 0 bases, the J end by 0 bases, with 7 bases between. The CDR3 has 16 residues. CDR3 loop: CASSLGSSSGANVLTF. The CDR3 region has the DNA TGTGCCAGCAGCTTGGGCTCAAGCTCTGGGGCCAACGTCCTGACTTTC.